A selection of T cell receptor beta chains follows, all from one sample in a study of blood T cells in healthy people across ages. TCRdb processed the 5' RACE reads anew with MiXCR; each CDR3 protein has one entry. The repertoire holds under 2,000,000 distinct CDR3 sequences, with approximately 50% as singletons. The specimen sequenced was blood. Receptor source: a woman between 40 and 50 years old in good health. Each CDR3 is given with its conserved first and last residue. The D gene is left open where the match is weak. Size is omitted from some rows. Given values are once, few, many or a class for expanded clones.

- few TRBJ2-1 TRBV2 TGTGCCAGCAGTGAATCGGGCAGGGTCCAGGGTGAGCAGTTCTTC CASSESGRVQGEQFF
- - TRBJ2-7 TRBV4-1 TGCGCCAGCAGCCAAGACCCACCACAGTTCTCCACTTACGAGCAGTACTTC CASSQDPPQFSTYEQYF
TRBD1 - TRBJ1-1 TRBV15 TGTGCCACCAGCAGAATACAGGGGTTGGACACTGAAGCTTTCTTT CATSRIQGLDTEAFF
TRBD1 - TRBJ2-4 TRBV2 TGTGCCAGCAGTGTCTCAGGGGGCTGGACCAAAAACATTCAGTACTTC CASSVSGGWTKNIQYF
- - TRBJ2-7 TRBV14 TGTGCCAGCAGCCAATACTCAGGTGGTCCCTACGAGCAGTACTTC CASSQYSGGPYEQYF
- - TRBJ1-1 TRBV2 TGTGCCAGCAGTGACGTGGGCACTAACACTGAAGCTTTCTTT CASSDVGTNTEAFF
TRBD2 - TRBJ2-7 TRBV28 TGTGCCAGCAGTTCCCCCGGGGAGGGCGCCTACGAGCAGTACTTC CASSSPGEGAYEQYF
- - TRBJ2-5 TRBV7-9 TGTGCCAGCAGCCGTGGTAAGGGTTTTCAAGAGACCCAGTACTTC CASSRGKGFQETQYF
TRBD1 - TRBJ2-3 TRBV27 TGTGCCAGCACCCGGGACAGGGGAGCAGATACGCAGTATTTT CASTRDRGADTQYF
TRBD2 - TRBJ2-3 TRBV4-2 TGTGCCAGCAGCCAAGGGACTAGCGGGGGGGTACGGACAGATACGCAGTATTTT CASSQGTSGGVRTDTQYF
- - TRBJ2-5 TRBV6-5 TGTGCCAGCACCCCCGGAGAGGACGGGAAAGAGACCCAGTACTTC CASTPGEDGKETQYF
- - TRBJ2-1 TRBV5-8 TGTGCCAGCAGCCGAGGGCGGGGAAGCTCCTACAATGAGCAGTTCTTC CASSRGRGSSYNEQFF
TRBD2 few TRBJ2-5 TRBV9 TGTGCCAGCAGCGTCCTAGCGGGGGTGCAAGAGACCCAGTACTTC CASSVLAGVQETQYF
- - TRBJ2-3 TRBV20-1 TGCAGTGCCCGGCGTGGGGAATACACAGATACGCAGTATTTT CSARRGEYTDTQYF
TRBD1 - TRBJ2-5 TRBV20-1 TGCAGTGCTAGAACAGGGGTGAGGAAAGAGACCCAGTACTTC CSARTGVRKETQYF
TRBD1 - TRBJ2-7 TRBV28 TGTGCCAGCAGTTCCACAGGGGGCGAATCCTACGAGCAGTACTTC CASSSTGGESYEQYF
- once TRBJ1-5 TRBV6-2/TRBV6-3 TGTGCCAGCAGTCCCGCGCGACAATCCGATCAGCCCCAGCATTTT CASSPARQSDQPQHF
TRBD1 few TRBJ2-5 TRBV20-1 TGCAGTGCTATGGACAGGGGGGAACAAGAGACCCAGTACTTC CSAMDRGEQETQYF
TRBD1 - TRBJ2-1 TRBV27 TGTGCCAGCAGTCCCCACGGACAGGGCTACAATGAGCAGTTCTTC CASSPHGQGYNEQFF
TRBD1 few TRBJ1-1 TRBV7-2 TGTGCCAGTAGCTCGACAGGGGCAGCTTTCTTT CASSSTGAAFF
TRBD1 few TRBJ2-6 TRBV4-3 TGCGCCAGCAGCCCGGGACAGGGTGTTCCTGGGGCCAACGTCCTGACTTTC CASSPGQGVPGANVLTF
- - TRBJ2-4 TRBV18 TGTGCCCGCTCACCATCGGGTCTAGCCAAAAACATTCAGTACTTC CARSPSGLAKNIQYF
- - TRBJ1-1 TRBV10-3 TGTACCATCAGTGATGGGCGGAACACTGAAGCTTTCTTT CTISDGRNTEAFF
TRBD2 few TRBJ2-5 TRBV7-2 TGTGCCAGCAGCTTAAATGCGGGCGGGGGGGCCCGAGAGACCCAGTACTTC CASSLNAGGGARETQYF
TRBD1 few TRBJ2-3 TRBV20-1 TGCAGTGCTAGGACAGGGGGCACAGATACGCAGTATTTT CSARTGGTDTQYF
TRBD1 - TRBJ2-4 TRBV6-5 TGTGCCAGCAGTTACGGACAGGGGGACATTCAGTACTTC CASSYGQGDIQYF
- - TRBJ1-2 TRBV12-3/TRBV12-4 TGTGCCAGATACAGGGTGGGCTATGGCTACACCTTC CARYRVGYGYTF
- few TRBJ2-3 TRBV9 TGTGCCAGCAGCGTAGCATCCCAGGGTGGAGCAGATACGCAGTATTTT CASSVASQGGADTQYF
TRBD1 - TRBJ2-1 TRBV12-3/TRBV12-4 TGTGCCAGCAGGCCCCCGGGACAGGGAATCGATGAGCAGTTCTTC CASRPPGQGIDEQFF
- - TRBJ2-3 TRBV13 TGTGTCAGCAGCCCCCGAAAAGAGGTCACAGATACGCAGTATTTT CVSSPRKEVTDTQYF
TRBD2 few TRBJ2-5 TRBV5-1 TGCGCCAGCAGCTTGGTAGCGGGGGAGGAGGAGACCCAGTACTTC CASSLVAGEEETQYF
TRBD1 - TRBJ2-1 TRBV4-2 TGTGCCAGCAGCCGCGCGGACAGGGGCCACAATGAGCAGTTCTTC CASSRADRGHNEQFF
TRBD1 few TRBJ2-7 TRBV5-1 TGCGCCAGCAGCGTCCCCGGGACAGGGTTTCTCGAGCAGTACTTC CASSVPGTGFLEQYF
- - TRBJ2-5 TRBV3-1 TGTGCCAGCAGTCACTTACACCGGGAGACCCAGTACTTC CASSHLHRETQYF
TRBD2 - TRBJ2-7 TRBV20-1 TGCAGTGCCATGGGCCGGCCTAGCGGGGGGCTCTACGAGCAGTACTTC CSAMGRPSGGLYEQYF
- - TRBJ2-1 TRBV29-1 TGCAGCGCTCAGCGGAACAATGAGCAGTTCTTC CSAQRNNEQFF
TRBD1 once TRBJ2-2 TRBV25-1 TGTGCCAGCAGTGCCGGGACAGGGATTGCCGGGGAGCTGTTTTTT CASSAGTGIAGELFF
- - TRBJ2-5 TRBV27 TGTGCCAGCAGTTTTAGGCAGGGAAAAGAGACCCAGTACTTC CASSFRQGKETQYF
- once TRBJ2-1 TRBV3-1 TGTGCCAGCAGAGTCTCGCGGGCCTCCTCCTACAATGAGCAGTTCTTC CASRVSRASSYNEQFF
- - TRBJ2-4 TRBV7-9 TGTGCCAGCAGCCGCCGTGAGGGATCGAACATTCAGTACTTC CASSRREGSNIQYF
- - TRBJ1-4 TRBV14 TGTGCCAGCAGCCAAGAAGAGGGGCGTATTAATGAAAAACTGTTTTTT CASSQEEGRINEKLFF
TRBD2 - TRBJ2-4 TRBV4-2 TGTGCCAGCAGCCAGGCACTGACTAGCGGGGTAGCCAAAAACATTCAGTACTTC CASSQALTSGVAKNIQYF
- - TRBJ2-7 TRBV28 TGTGCCAGCAGTTTATTCGCGACTAGAGAGTACGAGCAGTACTTC CASSLFATREYEQYF
- few TRBJ2-1 TRBV7-2 TGTGCCAGCAGCTTAGTACAGGTCAATGAGCAGTTCTTC CASSLVQVNEQFF
- - TRBJ2-1 TRBV12-3/TRBV12-4 TGTGCCACCGGGACCAACACGGGAAGTGAGCAGTTCTTC CATGTNTGSEQFF
- few TRBJ1-5 TRBV27 TGTGCCAGCAGTAATCGGCAGGTCCATCGAGCCAATCAGCCCCAGCATTTT CASSNRQVHRANQPQHF